The 29 T cell receptor beta chains below all came from one sample that was sequenced in a study of cytomegalovirus exposure and HLA in healthy donors. Some clones are missing from TCRdb's copy, which holds only in-frame ones; the method was immunoSEQ multiplex PCR. The repertoire holds about 160,000 clones, approximately 86% seen once, with 2% to 2.5% in the top ten. Sequencing was performed on PBMCs. Source of these receptors: a man younger than 40 in good health and CMV-seropositive.

The V call is TRBV5-1, the J call TRBJ2-3, with 7 bases that match TRBD1. V dropped 4 bases and J dropped 1; count of bases not matched to a gene: 12. The length of the CDR3 is 17 residues. The germline gives CDR1 SGHRS, CDR2 YFSETQ. Written as DNA, the CDR3 is TGCGCCAGCAGCCCCGACCCCGGGACAGCACGCACAGATACGCAGTATTTT. Its protein product is CASSPDPGTARTDTQYF.

This clone was counted once. The CDR3 loop is CASSRSGQGWGGELFF. CDR3 in DNA: TGTGCCAGCAGCCGCTCGGGACAGGGTTGGGGCGGGGAGCTGTTTTTT. The chain uses TRBV7-2 and TRBJ2-2, with TRBD1 identical over 9 bases. V was clipped by 5 bases and J by 7 bases; unmatched bases: 11. This CDR3 has 16 residues. Germline CDR1 is SGHTA and CDR2 is FQGNSA.

The chain uses TRBV6-1 and TRBJ1-1; weak D call: TRBD1 (5 bases). The V end lost 3 bases, the J end lost 2 bases, and 16 bases lay between the germline ends. The CDR3 extends over 16 amino acids. Germline CDR1 and CDR2: MNHNS and SASEGT. This CDR3 reads CASSDFPTATNTEAFF. CDR3 DNA sequence: TGTGCCAGCAGTGATTTCCCGACAGCAACAAACACTGAAGCTTTCTTT.

This chain uses TRBV10-3 with TRBJ2-5; 9 positions agree with TRBD2. V was clipped by 11 bases and J by 5 bases; unmatched bases: 24. The germline V gene encodes CDR1 ENHRY and CDR2 SYGVKD. This CDR3 comprises 18 residues. The DNA for the CDR3 is TGTGCCTCCCGTTCGGTAGCGGGGGCGCAAGTTGGTGGGGAGACCCAGTACTTC. As protein: CASRSVAGAQVGGETQYF.

This chain joins TRBV7-6 and TRBJ1-2; D ambiguous. Germline-derived CDR1 and CDR2 are SGHVS and FNYEAQ. This CDR3 region has 15 residues. The V end was cut by 5 bases, the J end by 4 bases, with 17 bases between. CDR3 protein: CASSREGDRVYGYTF. In DNA, the CDR3 is TGTGCCAGCAGCCGAGAGGGAGATCGGGTCTATGGCTACACCTTC. The variable domain in full, with the rest retrieved from reference TRBV7-6 and TRBJ1-2, is GAGVSQSPRYKVTKRGQDVALRCDPISGHVSLYWYRQALGQGPEFLTYFNYEAQQDKSGLPNDRFSAERPEGSISTLTIQRTEQRDSAMYRCASSREGDRVYGYTFGSGTRLTVV.

To note about this clone: The same CDR3 arises from other DNA sequences in this sample as well. The chain employs TRBV6-5 and TRBJ2-5, with D perhaps matching TRBD1 (5 bases). The CDR3 is made up of 13 amino acids. The germline V and J ends were trimmed by 2 bases and 1 base, with 5 bases remaining between them. In germline, CDR1 is MNHEY, CDR2 SVGAGI. The chain's CDR3 is CASSYRGQETQYF. In nucleotides, the CDR3 is TGTGCCAGCAGTTACAGGGGCCAAGAGACCCAGTACTTC.

The V gene is TRBV7-9, the J gene TRBJ2-1; the D is unclear. From germline, CDR1 is SEHNR and CDR2 FQNEAQ (reference sequence). This CDR3 has 17 amino acids. Between the trimmed V and J ends, which lost 2 bases and 1 base, there was a span of 15 bases. Here the CDR3 DNA reads TGTGCCAGCAGCTTAAATCGGCAGGCACCATCCTACAATGAGCAGTTCTTC. Amino acids: CASSLNRQAPSYNEQFF.

The chain has TRBV6-5 and TRBJ1-4, with D possibly TRBD1 on 6 matching bases. Between the trimmed V and J ends, which lost 4 bases and 3 bases, there was a span of 12 bases. The CDR3 spans 15 residues. Per germline, CDR1 MNHEY and CDR2 SVGAGI. The CDR3 spells CASSSGRQANEKLFF. CDR3 in DNA: TGTGCCAGCAGTTCGGGCAGACAGGCTAATGAAAAACTGTTTTTT.

The chain has TRBV5-1 and TRBJ2-7; D may be TRBD2 (5 bases). Germline loops: CDR1 SGHRS, CDR2 YFSETQ. The CDR3 covers 12 residues. V shed 0 bases and J shed 6 bases, with 7 bases lying between them. CDR3 sequence reads: CASSLGGSEQYF. DNA for the CDR3: TGCGCCAGCAGCTTGGGAGGGTCCGAGCAGTACTTC.

The genes are TRBV7-9 and TRBJ2-3, with D possibly being TRBD2 (5 bases). The ends were cut back, 4 bases at V and 0 bases at J, with 17 bases in the middle. CDR3 length: 17 amino acids. In germline, CDR1 is SEHNR, CDR2 FQNEAQ (reference sequence). CDR3 sequence: CASSSGAAGVSTDTQYF. The CDR3 nucleotides read TGTGCCAGCAGCTCGGGTGCGGCCGGGGTTAGCACAGATACGCAGTATTTT.

This chain uses TRBV11-2 with TRBJ2-3; 7 nucleotides line up with TRBD2. Germline loops: CDR1 SGHAT, CDR2 FQNNGV. With 3 bases clipped from V and 9 bases from J, the junction kept 3 bases outside the gene matches. The CDR3 loop spans 12 amino acids. CDR3 bases: TGTGCCAGCAGCTTGGAGGGACTAACGCAGTATTTT. As protein: CASSLEGLTQYF.

The chain recombines TRBV10-2 with TRBJ2-3, with TRBD2 matching over 12 bases. The junction had 6 bases not matched to a gene; V was cut back by 0 bases and J by 5 bases. The CDR3 totals 17 residues. The germline V gene encodes CDR1 WSHSY and CDR2 SAAADI. The chain's CDR3 is CASSESRRLAGVDTQYF. The CDR3 DNA reads as TGCGCCAGCAGTGAGTCGAGACGACTAGCGGGGGTAGATACGCAGTATTTT.

This sequence joins TRBV4-1 and TRBJ2-1, with 8 bases identical to TRBD1. V shed 4 bases, J shed 13 bases, and the junction held 6 bases outside the gene matches. CDR3 length: 12 amino acids. In germline, CDR1 is MGHRA, CDR2 YSYEKL. The CDR3 is CASSLDRATQFF. The CDR3, as DNA: TGCGCCAGCAGCCTGGACAGGGCCACCCAGTTCTTC.

This clone has just one count. The chain carries TRBV27 and TRBJ1-2; 8 bases match TRBD1. The V gene end was trimmed by 5 bases and the J gene end by 6 bases; junction bases not matched to a gene: 5. Germline lookup yields CDR1 MNHEY and CDR2 SMNVEV (reference sequence). This CDR3 has 13 amino acids. The CDR3 here is CASSAQGAHGYTF. Written as DNA, the CDR3 is TGTGCCAGCAGTGCCCAGGGGGCCCATGGCTACACCTTC.

The chain uses TRBV5-1 and TRBJ1-1; a possible D gene is TRBD1 (5 bases). The CDR3 loop spans 15 amino acids. The V gene lost 0 bases and the J gene lost 5 bases, with 14 bases spanning the gap. CDR1 and CDR2 (germline): SGHRS, YFSETQ. CDR3 residues: CASSLDQGSGTEAFF. The CDR3 DNA is TGCGCCAGCAGCTTGGACCAGGGAAGTGGGACTGAAGCTTTCTTT.

This rearrangement joins TRBV5-1 to TRBJ2-3; TRBD2 aligns across 7 bases. CDR3 length equals 15 residues. V lost 4 bases to trimming and J lost 5 bases; unmatched junction nucleotides: 10. Germline lookup yields CDR1 SGHRS and CDR2 YFSETQ. CDR3 sequence reads: CASSGRGGGLDTQYF. The DNA of the CDR3 is TGCGCCAGCAGCGGAAGGGGCGGGGGTTTAGATACGCAGTATTTT. The whole variable domain, filled in from reference TRBV5-1 and TRBJ2-3, reads KAGVTQTPRYLIKTRGQQVTLSCSPISGHRSVSWYQQTPGQGLQFLFEYFSETQRNKGNFPGRFSGRQFSNSRSEMNVSTLELGDSALYLCASSGRGGGLDTQYFGPGTRLTVL.

The genes are TRBV7-2 and TRBJ2-7, with a tentative D call TRBD1 (5 bases). Germline CDR1 and CDR2: SGHTA and FQGNSA. This CDR3 spans 15 amino acids. Trimming took 1 base from V and 4 from J, leaving 14 bases between them. The CDR3 nucleotides read TGTGCCAGCAGCTTAGACCCAGGGCGGATTTACGAGCAGTACTTC. Protein: CASSLDPGRIYEQYF. Based on the CDR3 plus reference TRBV7-2 and TRBJ2-7, the full variable domain is GAGVSQSPSNKVTEKGKDVELRCDPISGHTALYWYRQSLGQGLEFLIYFQGNSAPDKSGLPSDRFSAERTGGSVSTLTIQRTQQEDSAVYLCASSLDPGRIYEQYFGPGTRLTVT.

In DNA form, the CDR3 reads TGTGCCAGCAGTTTATCCCATAGGAGCTCCTATAATTCACCCCTCCACTTT. Protein: CASSLSHRSSYNSPLHF. This sequence joins TRBV27 and TRBJ1-6, with no clear D. The CDR3 totals 17 residues. Trimming removed 0 bases at V and 0 bases at J, with 9 bases between. Germline values: CDR1 MNHEY, CDR2 SMNVEV (reference sequence).

The genes are TRBV14 and TRBJ2-7; D is perhaps TRBD2 (6 bases). Trimming took off 1 base at V and 4 bases at J, with 8 bases between the two ends. This CDR3 has 13 amino acids. Germline CDR1 and CDR2: SGHDN and FVKESK. The CDR3 DNA reads as TGTGCCAGCAGCCAAGGGGGAGGTTACGAGCAGTACTTC. This sequence encodes CASSQGGGYEQYF.

In this sample, this clone turned up once. The rearrangement uses TRBV6-5 and TRBJ1-3, with no clear D. Trimming cost V 7 bases and J 0 bases, with 7 bases left between them. The CDR3 is 13 residues long. The V gene's germline CDR1 is MNHEY and CDR2 SVGAGI. CDR3 region: CASKPLSGNTIYF. The CDR3 nucleotides read TGTGCCAGCAAGCCCCTCTCTGGAAACACCATATATTTT.

This chain joins TRBV7-9 and TRBJ1-4; the match to TRBD1 covers 10 bases. The CDR3 runs 14 residues. Trimming cost V 1 base and J 7 bases; bases outside gene matches: 0. Germline V gives CDR1 SEHNR, CDR2 FQNEAQ (reference sequence). The CDR3 nucleotides are TGTGCCAGCAGCTTAGGGACAGGGGGTGAAAAACTGTTTTTT. It codes for CASSLGTGGEKLFF.

The chain uses TRBV9 and TRBJ2-1; D ambiguous. In germline, CDR1 is SGDLS, CDR2 YYNGEE. The CDR3 length is 14 residues. The V and J ends lost 3 bases and 9 bases respectively, with 16 bases between them. The CDR3 nucleotides are TGTGCCAGCAGCGCACCTTCCTTCCGAGGTGAGCAGTTCTTC. Translating it yields CASSAPSFRGEQFF.

The table lists this clone with a few counts. The genes are TRBV7-6 and TRBJ2-2; 9 bases agree with TRBD2. The germline gives CDR1 SGHVS, CDR2 FNYEAQ. CDR3 size: 16 residues. V shed 5 bases and J 2 bases; nucleotides not matched to a gene: 6. CDR3 DNA sequence: TGTGCCAGCAGCCTCCGCGGGGGGGAAAACACCGGGGAGCTGTTTTTT. This codes for CASSLRGGENTGELFF. Full variable domain (rest looked up from reference TRBV7-6 and TRBJ2-2): GAGVSQSPRYKVTKRGQDVALRCDPISGHVSLYWYRQALGQGPEFLTYFNYEAQQDKSGLPNDRFSAERPEGSISTLTIQRTEQRDSAMYRCASSLRGGENTGELFFGEGSRLTVL.

In this sample, this clone turned up once. The chain links TRBV7-2 to TRBJ1-2; TRBD1 agrees at 7 bases. Germline V gene sequence: CDR1 SGHTA, CDR2 FQGNSA. With 3 bases clipped from V and 0 bases from J, the junction kept 4 bases outside the gene matches. The CDR3 loop spans 15 amino acids. The CDR3, as DNA: TGTGCCAGCAGCTTGAGGGGGCCCACTAACTATGGCTACACCTTC. Its translation: CASSLRGPTNYGYTF. The whole variable domain, filled in from reference TRBV7-2 and TRBJ1-2, reads GAGVSQSPSNKVTEKGKDVELRCDPISGHTALYWYRQSLGQGLEFLIYFQGNSAPDKSGLPSDRFSAERTGGSVSTLTIQRTQQEDSAVYLCASSLRGPTNYGYTFGSGTRLTVV.

CDR3 sequence reads: CASSLGQEYSPLHF. Written as DNA, the CDR3 is TGTGCCAGCAGCCTCGGACAGGAATATTCACCCCTCCACTTT. The chain links TRBV7-2 to TRBJ1-6; 7 bases fit TRBD1. V was pared by 5 bases and J by 8 bases, with 6 bases of the junction left unmatched. Germline V lookup: CDR1 SGHTA, CDR2 FQGNSA. The CDR3 contains 14 residues.

The chain employs TRBV18 and TRBJ1-2, with a possible D match to TRBD1 (5 bases). Per germline, CDR1 KGHSH and CDR2 LQKENI. The CDR3 contains 14 residues. Trimming shortened V by 3 bases and J by 3 bases, and 11 bases separated the two germline ends. CDR3 region: CASSPRGPDYGYTF. The CDR3 bases are TGTGCCAGCTCACCTAGGGGTCCGGACTATGGCTACACCTTC.

The chain has TRBV9 and TRBJ1-6, with D possibly TRBD1 on 6 matching bases. The CDR3 is made up of 14 amino acids. Germline CDR1 reads SGDLS; CDR2 reads YYNGEE. V lost 6 bases and J 2 bases, leaving 9 bases between the germline ends. CDR3: CASTQGTYNSPLHF. CDR3 bases: TGTGCCAGCACCCAGGGGACCTATAATTCACCCCTCCACTTT.

V gene TRBV11-2 combines with J gene TRBJ2-7; 9 bases map to TRBD1. Trimming removed 3 bases from V and 3 bases from J; junction bases left unmatched: 6. The CDR3 totals 15 residues. Germline V lookup: CDR1 SGHAT, CDR2 FQNNGV. CDR3 nucleotides: TGTGCCAGCAGCTTCGACGGGACAGGGTACTACGAGCAGTACTTC. Translation: CASSFDGTGYYEQYF.

V is TRBV4-1 and J is TRBJ2-7; weak D call: TRBD1 (5 bases). The germline V gene encodes CDR1 MGHRA and CDR2 YSYEKL. The germline V and J ends were trimmed by 0 bases and 2 bases, with 8 bases remaining between them. This CDR3 has 14 amino acids. CDR3 residues: CASSQDPGPYEQYF. The CDR3 region has the DNA TGCGCCAGCAGCCAAGATCCAGGGCCCTACGAGCAGTACTTC.